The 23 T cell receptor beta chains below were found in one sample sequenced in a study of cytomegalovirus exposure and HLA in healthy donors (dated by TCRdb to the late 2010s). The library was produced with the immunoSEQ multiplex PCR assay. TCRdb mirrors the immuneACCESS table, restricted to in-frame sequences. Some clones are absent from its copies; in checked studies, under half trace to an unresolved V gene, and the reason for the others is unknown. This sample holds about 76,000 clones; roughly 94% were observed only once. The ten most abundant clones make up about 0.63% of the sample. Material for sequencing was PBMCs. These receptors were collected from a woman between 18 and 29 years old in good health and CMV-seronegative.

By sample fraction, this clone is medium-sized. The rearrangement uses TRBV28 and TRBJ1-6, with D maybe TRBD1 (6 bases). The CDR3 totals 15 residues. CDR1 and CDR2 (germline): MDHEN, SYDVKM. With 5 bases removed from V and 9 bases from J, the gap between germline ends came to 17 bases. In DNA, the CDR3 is TGTGCCAGCAGTCCCACCGTGGACAGTGCTTCACCCCTCCACTTT. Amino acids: CASSPTVDSASPLHF.

CDR3 DNA: TGCGCCAGCAGCCAAGAAGGACTAGCGGGGGGGGAGACCCAGTACTTC. The encoded protein is CASSQEGLAGGETQYF. This chain links TRBV4-1 with TRBJ2-5, with 15 bases that match TRBD2. The CDR3 length is 16 residues. The trim removed 0 bases at V and 5 bases at J, leaving 1 base unmatched. Germline CDR1 MGHRA, CDR2 YSYEKL.

CDR3 sequence: CASSPPVGAGEQFF. CDR3 sequence (DNA): TGTGCCAGCTCACCCCCCGTGGGGGCTGGTGAGCAGTTCTTC. The gene calls are TRBV18 and TRBJ2-1, with D possibly TRBD1 on 6 matching bases. The CDR3 extends over 14 amino acids. The germline CDR1 and CDR2 sequences are KGHSH and LQKENI. V dropped 3 bases and J dropped 9 bases, with 15 bases sitting between them.

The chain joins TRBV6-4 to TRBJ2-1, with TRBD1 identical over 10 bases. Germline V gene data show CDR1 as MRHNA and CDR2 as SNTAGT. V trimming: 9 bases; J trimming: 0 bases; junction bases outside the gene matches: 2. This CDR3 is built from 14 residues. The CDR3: CASGTGDSYNEQFF. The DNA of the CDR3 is TGTGCCAGTGGGACAGGGGACTCCTACAATGAGCAGTTCTTC.

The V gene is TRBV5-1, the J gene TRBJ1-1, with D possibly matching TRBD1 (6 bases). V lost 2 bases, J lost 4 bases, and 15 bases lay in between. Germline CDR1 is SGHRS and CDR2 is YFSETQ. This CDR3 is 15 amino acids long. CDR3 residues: CASSFTWGPATEAFF. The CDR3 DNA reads TGCGCCAGCAGCTTTACTTGGGGGCCGGCCACTGAAGCTTTCTTT.

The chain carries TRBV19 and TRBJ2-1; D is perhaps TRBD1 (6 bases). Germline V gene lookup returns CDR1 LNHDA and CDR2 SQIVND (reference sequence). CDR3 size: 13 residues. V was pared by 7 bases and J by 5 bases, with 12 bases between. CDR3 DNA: TGTGCCAGTATTTCATGGGACAACAATGAGCAGTTCTTC. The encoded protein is CASISWDNNEQFF. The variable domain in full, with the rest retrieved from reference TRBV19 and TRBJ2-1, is DGGITQSPKYLFRKEGQNVTLSCEQNLNHDAMYWYRQDPGQGLRLIYYSQIVNDFQKGDIAEGYSVSREKKESFPLTVTSAQKNPTAFYLCASISWDNNEQFFGPGTRLTVL.

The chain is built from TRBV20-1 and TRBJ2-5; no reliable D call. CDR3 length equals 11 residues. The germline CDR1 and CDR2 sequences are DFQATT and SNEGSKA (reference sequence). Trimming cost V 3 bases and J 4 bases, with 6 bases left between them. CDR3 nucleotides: TGCAGTGCTAGGCCGGGAGAGACCCAGTACTTC. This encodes CSARPGETQYF.

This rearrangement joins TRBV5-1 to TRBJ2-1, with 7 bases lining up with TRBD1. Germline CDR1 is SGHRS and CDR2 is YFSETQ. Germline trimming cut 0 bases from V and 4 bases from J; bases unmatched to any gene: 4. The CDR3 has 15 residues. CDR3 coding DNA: TGCGCCAGCAGCTTGGCAGGGGGACGGTACAATGAGCAGTTCTTC. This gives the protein CASSLAGGRYNEQFF.

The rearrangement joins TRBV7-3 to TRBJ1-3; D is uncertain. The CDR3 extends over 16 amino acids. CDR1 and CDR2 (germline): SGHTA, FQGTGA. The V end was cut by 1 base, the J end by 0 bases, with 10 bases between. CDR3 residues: CASSLMAPSSGNTIYF. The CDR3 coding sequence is TGTGCCAGCAGCTTAATGGCCCCCTCCTCTGGAAACACCATATATTTT.

The CDR3 DNA reads as TGTGCCAGCAGCTTAGTCGGGGGGGCCGCCGAGACCCAGTACTTC. Translating it yields CASSLVGGAAETQYF. The V gene is TRBV7-9, the J gene TRBJ2-5, with 8 bases fitting TRBD2. Germline CDR1 and CDR2: SEHNR and FQNEAQ (reference sequence). The V segment lost 1 base and the J segment 5 bases; nucleotides outside the gene matches: 6. The length of the CDR3 is 15 residues.

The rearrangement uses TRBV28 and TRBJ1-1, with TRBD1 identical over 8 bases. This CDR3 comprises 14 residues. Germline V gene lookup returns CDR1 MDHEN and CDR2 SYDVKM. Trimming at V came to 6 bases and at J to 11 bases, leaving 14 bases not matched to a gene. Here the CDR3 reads CASRTTGQGPWAFF. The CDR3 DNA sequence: TGTGCCAGCAGGACTACAGGACAGGGTCCCTGGGCTTTCTTT.

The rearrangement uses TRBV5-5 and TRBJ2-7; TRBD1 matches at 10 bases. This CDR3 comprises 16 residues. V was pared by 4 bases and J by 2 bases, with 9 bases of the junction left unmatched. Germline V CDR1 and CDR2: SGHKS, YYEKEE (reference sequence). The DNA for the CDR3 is TGTGCCAGCAGCCGAGTCTTAGGACAGGGGGCCTACGAGCAGTACTTC. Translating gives CASSRVLGQGAYEQYF.

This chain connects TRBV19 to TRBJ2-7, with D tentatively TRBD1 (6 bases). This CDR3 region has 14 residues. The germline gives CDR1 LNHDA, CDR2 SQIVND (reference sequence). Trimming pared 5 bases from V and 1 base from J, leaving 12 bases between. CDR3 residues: CASSPLTGSYEQYF. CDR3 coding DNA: TGTGCCAGTAGTCCATTGACAGGTTCCTACGAGCAGTACTTC.

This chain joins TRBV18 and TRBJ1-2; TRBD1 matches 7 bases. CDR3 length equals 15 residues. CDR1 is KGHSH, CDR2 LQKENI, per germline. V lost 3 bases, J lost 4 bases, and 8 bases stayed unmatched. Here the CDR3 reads CASSPGTDNSYGYTF. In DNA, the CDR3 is TGTGCCAGCTCACCCGGGACAGACAACTCCTATGGCTACACCTTC.

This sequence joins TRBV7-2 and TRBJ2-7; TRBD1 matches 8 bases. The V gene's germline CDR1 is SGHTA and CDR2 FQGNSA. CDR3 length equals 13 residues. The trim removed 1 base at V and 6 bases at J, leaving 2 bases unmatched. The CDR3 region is CASSLGQGREQYF. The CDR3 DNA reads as TGTGCCAGCAGCTTAGGACAGGGGCGCGAGCAGTACTTC.

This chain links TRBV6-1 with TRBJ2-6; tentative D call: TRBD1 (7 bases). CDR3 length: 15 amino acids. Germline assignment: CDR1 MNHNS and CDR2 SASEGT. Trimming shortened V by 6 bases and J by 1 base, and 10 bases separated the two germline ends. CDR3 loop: CASREGASGANVLTF. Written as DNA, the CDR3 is TGTGCCAGCAGGGAGGGGGCATCTGGGGCCAACGTCCTGACTTTC.

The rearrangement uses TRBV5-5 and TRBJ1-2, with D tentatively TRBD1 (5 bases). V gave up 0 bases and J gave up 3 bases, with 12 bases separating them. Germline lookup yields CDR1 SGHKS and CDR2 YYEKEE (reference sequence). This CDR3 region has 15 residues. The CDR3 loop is CASSLARRGDYGYTF. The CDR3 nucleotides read TGTGCCAGCAGCTTGGCCAGGCGGGGCGACTATGGCTACACCTTC.

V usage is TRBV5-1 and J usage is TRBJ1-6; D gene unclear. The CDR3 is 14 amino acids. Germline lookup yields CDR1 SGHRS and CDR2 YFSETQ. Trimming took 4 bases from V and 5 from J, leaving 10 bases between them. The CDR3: CASSPTLNNSPLHF. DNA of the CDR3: TGCGCCAGCAGCCCGACACTGAATAATTCACCCCTCCACTTT.

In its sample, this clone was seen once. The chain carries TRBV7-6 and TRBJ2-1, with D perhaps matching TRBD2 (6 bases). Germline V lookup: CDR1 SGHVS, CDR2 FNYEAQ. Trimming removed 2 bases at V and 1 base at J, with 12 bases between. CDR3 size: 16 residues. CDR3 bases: TGTGCCAGCAGCTTATCTAGCGCTCGGTCCTACAATGAGCAGTTCTTC. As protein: CASSLSSARSYNEQFF.

The DNA for the CDR3 is TGTGCCAGCAGTACCACGACAGCCATGAACACTGAAGCTTTCTTT. Protein product: CASSTTTAMNTEAFF. The J gene is TRBJ1-1, the V gene TRBV6-5, with D perhaps TRBD1 (5 bases). The V gene's germline CDR1 is MNHEY and CDR2 SVGAGI. The length of the CDR3 is 15 residues. V lost 5 bases, J lost 0 bases, and 13 bases lay in between.

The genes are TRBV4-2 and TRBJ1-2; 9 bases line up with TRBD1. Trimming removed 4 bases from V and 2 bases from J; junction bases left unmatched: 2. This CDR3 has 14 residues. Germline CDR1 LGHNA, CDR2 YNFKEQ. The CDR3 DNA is TGTGCCAGCAGCCCGGGACAGGGCAACTATGGCTACACCTTC. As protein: CASSPGQGNYGYTF.

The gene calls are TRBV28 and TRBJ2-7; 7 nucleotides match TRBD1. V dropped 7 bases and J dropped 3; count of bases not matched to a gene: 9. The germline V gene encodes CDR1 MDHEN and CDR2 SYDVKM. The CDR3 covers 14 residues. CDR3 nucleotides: TGTGCCAGCACCCAAGGGGGCCAGGGCTACGAGCAGTACTTC. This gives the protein CASTQGGQGYEQYF.

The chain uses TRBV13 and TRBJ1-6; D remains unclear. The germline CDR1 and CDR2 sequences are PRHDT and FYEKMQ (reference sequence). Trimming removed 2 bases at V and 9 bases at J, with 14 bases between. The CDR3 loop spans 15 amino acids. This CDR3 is CASSLTPGRGSPLHF. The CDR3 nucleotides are TGTGCCAGCAGCTTAACCCCCGGCCGAGGTTCACCCCTCCACTTT.